There are a few counts of the clone carrying this TCR beta chain. The antigen remains undetermined. This CDR3 has 16 residues. Germline lookup yields CDR1 MRHNA and CDR2 SNTAGT. The junction had 12 bases not matched to a gene; V was cut back by 5 bases and J by 7 bases. The entry originates in a study of response to subunit inactivated influenza vaccine. General study points: Authors suggested that a seasonal influenza vaccination recruits few new T cells each time.

TCRdb processed the RT-PCR reads anew with MiXCR; each CDR3 protein has one entry. The sample yields around 180,000 distinct CDR3 sequences, nearly 9.5% seen once. The chain employs TRBV6-4 and TRBJ2-7, with TRBD1 matching over 12 bases. This sequence originates from a man aged 50 to 59 who received an inactivated influenza vaccine. This specimen consisted of non-naive T cells sorted from PBMCs, obtained on the day of vaccination. In DNA form, the CDR3 reads TGTGCCAGCAGTAAACGGAGGGACAGGGGGCAAAGGGAGCAGTACTTC. Its translation is CASSKRRDRGQREQYF.